The sample holds a few counts of the clone carrying this T cell receptor beta chain. This record comes from a study of T cell responses to AZD1222 COVID-19 vaccine. Libraries were prepared by immunoSEQ multiplex PCR; TCRdb keeps only in-frame clonotypes and omits some of them. The repertoire holds 120,000 or so clones, with 88% as singletons. Per germline, CDR1 SQVTM and CDR2 ANQGSEA. The V segment lost 6 bases and the J segment 0 bases; nucleotides outside the gene matches: 5. The CDR3 extends over 15 amino acids. The sequencing here drew on peripheral blood, taken on day 0 of AZD1222 vaccination. This clonotype originated in an adult in good health. V usage is TRBV29-1 and J usage is TRBJ2-3, with 11 nucleotides matching TRBD2. The CDR3 here is CSVGRLAGSTDTQYF. CDR3 bases: TGCAGCGTCGGCCGACTAGCGGGGAGCACAGATACGCAGTATTTT.